What follows are 24 T cell receptor beta chains derived from one specimen sequenced in a study of T cell responses to AZD1222 COVID-19 vaccine. Generated by immunoSEQ multiplex PCR, the TCRdb table keeps only in-frame clones and is missing some. The sample includes around 140,000 clones, around 92% of them seen just once. This specimen consisted of peripheral blood, obtained after recovery from COVID-19. These receptors were taken from an adult who had recovered from COVID-19.

The chain employs TRBV6-2 or TRBV6-3 and TRBJ2-3; TRBD2 matches 10 bases. CDR1 is MNHEY and CDR2 is SVGEGT in the germline V gene. V gave up 0 bases and J gave up 3 bases; unmatched junction bases: 3. The CDR3 sequence is 16 residues long. CDR3 residues: CASSYSPGLATDTQYF. CDR3 nucleotides: TGTGCCAGCAGTTACTCGCCGGGACTAGCGACAGATACGCAGTATTTT.

The chain recombines TRBV29-1 with TRBJ1-1; 7 nucleotides agree with TRBD1. Germline assignment: CDR1 SQVTM and CDR2 ANQGSEA. This CDR3 is 14 amino acids long. Trimming removed 3 bases from V and 3 bases from J; junction bases left unmatched: 7. CDR3 DNA: TGCAGCGTTGAGACAGGGCGCGACGACACTGAAGCTTTCTTT. Its protein is CSVETGRDDTEAFF.

This clone was seen only once. The chain employs TRBV18 and TRBJ2-1; 7 nucleotides agree with TRBD1. The junction had 3 bases not matched to a gene; V was cut back by 6 bases and J by 4 bases. The germline V gene encodes CDR1 KGHSH and CDR2 LQKENI. The CDR3 has 13 residues. DNA for the CDR3: TGTGCCAGCTCCCCGGGACAGTACAATGAGCAGTTCTTC. It is translated as CASSPGQYNEQFF.

V and J are TRBV6-2 or TRBV6-3 and TRBJ1-2, with TRBD1 as a possible D gene (5 bases). Trimming pared 5 bases from V and 2 bases from J, leaving 18 bases between. CDR1 is MNHEY, CDR2 SVGEGT, per germline. CDR3 length: 16 amino acids. CDR3 sequence (DNA): TGTGCCAGCAGTAGAACCGGGACCGATGGGAACTATGGCTACACCTTC. Residues: CASSRTGTDGNYGYTF.

The chain recombines TRBV19 with TRBJ2-3; 10 nucleotides line up with TRBD2. V dropped 7 bases and J dropped 0; count of bases not matched to a gene: 13. Germline CDR1 reads LNHDA; CDR2 reads SQIVND (reference sequence). The CDR3 consists of 18 residues. The CDR3 loop reads CASTGGPLAGTSTDTQYF. CDR3 sequence (DNA): TGTGCCAGTACTGGGGGGCCACTAGCGGGAACCAGCACAGATACGCAGTATTTT.

Here the CDR3 reads CASSVAGDPQETQYF. CDR3 DNA sequence: TGTGCCAGCAGCGTAGCCGGGGACCCACAAGAGACCCAGTACTTC. The chain recombines TRBV9 with TRBJ2-5, with D perhaps TRBD1 or TRBD2 (5 bases each). The CDR3 has 15 amino acids. Germline CDR1 SGDLS, CDR2 YYNGEE. Trimming took off 0 bases at V and 2 bases at J, with 11 bases between the two ends.

The chain has TRBV12-3 or TRBV12-4 and TRBJ2-5; D unclear. The CDR3 covers 12 residues. Trimming cost V 1 base and J 4 bases, with 4 bases left between them. CDR3 region: CASSLDRETQYF. The CDR3 nucleotides read TGTGCCAGCAGTTTAGATCGAGAGACCCAGTACTTC.

The chain joins TRBV6-1 to TRBJ1-5, with no clear D. The CDR3 length is 14 residues. The V end lost 2 bases, the J end lost 6 bases, and 11 bases lay between the germline ends. CDR1 and CDR2 from the germline V gene are MNHNS and SASEGT. The CDR3 region has the DNA TGTGCCAGCAGTGAAACGGGCTTAACTCAGCCCCAGCATTTT. It specifies CASSETGLTQPQHF.

This clone was seen only once. The chain uses TRBV18 and TRBJ1-2, with D unclear. CDR3 size: 14 residues. The V gene lost 2 bases and the J gene lost 7 bases, with 14 bases spanning the gap. CDR1 and CDR2 from the germline V gene are KGHSH and LQKENI. CDR3: CASSPFGEAAGYTF. The DNA for the CDR3 is TGTGCCAGCTCACCATTCGGGGAGGCGGCTGGCTACACCTTC. Full variable domain (outside the CDR3, taken from reference TRBV18 and TRBJ1-2): NAGVMQNPRHLVRRRGQEARLRCSPMKGHSHVYWYRQLPEEGLKFMVYLQKENIIDESGMPKERFSAEFPKEGPSILRIQQVVRGDSAAYFCASSPFGEAAGYTFGSGTRLTVV.

V is TRBV6-5 and J is TRBJ2-7, with D perhaps being TRBD1 or TRBD2 (7 bases each). The CDR3 runs to 14 residues. Deletions cut 6 bases from V and 2 bases from J, with 14 bases between. The germline V gene encodes CDR1 MNHEY and CDR2 SVGAGI. CDR3 nucleotide sequence: TGTGCCAGCAGGGGGGGGACAGATGCCTACGAGCAGTACTTC. It codes for CASRGGTDAYEQYF.

The chain carries TRBV19 and TRBJ2-1; TRBD2 is a possible D gene (5 bases). Germline V gives CDR1 LNHDA, CDR2 SQIVND (reference sequence). This CDR3 is built from 14 residues. Trimming stripped 1 base from V and 7 bases from J, with 11 bases between. This CDR3 is CASSIGGLGNEQFF. CDR3 nucleotides: TGTGCCAGTAGTATAGGAGGACTGGGGAATGAGCAGTTCTTC.

This clone was detected once. The chain recombines TRBV28 with TRBJ2-6; 13 bases fit TRBD2. The CDR3 is 18 amino acids. Germline V gene lookup returns CDR1 MDHEN and CDR2 SYDVKM. The V gene end was trimmed by 2 bases and the J gene end by 2 bases; junction bases not matched to a gene: 3. The CDR3 is CASSLGLAGVAGANVLTF. The CDR3 DNA sequence: TGTGCCAGCAGTTTAGGACTAGCGGGAGTGGCTGGGGCCAACGTCCTGACTTTC.

The CDR3 is CASLQETQYF. CDR3 in DNA: TGTGCCAGCCTTCAAGAGACCCAGTACTTC. The J gene is TRBJ2-5, the V gene TRBV2; D remains unclear. The CDR3 loop spans 10 amino acids. CDR1 and CDR2 from the germline V gene are SNHLY and FYNNEI. V gave up 8 bases and J gave up 2 bases, with 3 bases separating them. Combining the CDR3 with reference TRBV2 and TRBJ2-5 gives the whole variable domain EPEVTQTPSHQVTQMGQEVILRCVPISNHLYFYWYRQILGQKVEFLVSFYNNEISEKSEIFDDQFSVERPDGSNFTLKIRSTKLEDSAMYFCASLQETQYFGPGTRLLVL.

This clone was picked up one time. The chain uses TRBV7-9 and TRBJ2-2; no clear D. The germline V gene encodes CDR1 SEHNR and CDR2 FQNEAQ (reference sequence). Between the trimmed V and J ends, which lost 0 bases and 3 bases, there was a span of 5 bases. This CDR3 comprises 14 residues. The CDR3 loop is CASSLALDTGELFF. The CDR3 region has the DNA TGTGCCAGCAGCTTAGCACTCGACACCGGGGAGCTGTTTTTT.

This clone came up once. This chain uses TRBV15 with TRBJ1-6, with TRBD1 matching over 7 bases. This CDR3 region has 18 residues. CDR1 is LNHNV and CDR2 is YYDKDF in the germline V gene (reference sequence). V shed 4 bases and J 0 bases; nucleotides not matched to a gene: 9. The CDR3 DNA reads TGTGCCACCAGCACGGACAGGTTGGGGAGCTCCTATAATTCACCCCTCCACTTT. Translated: CATSTDRLGSSYNSPLHF.

This clone was seen a single time. The chain recombines TRBV6-7 with TRBJ1-4; D might be TRBD1 (6 bases). TRBV6-7 is assigned to the ORF class and has an uncertain function. This CDR3 region has 20 residues. Trimming removed 4 bases at V and 0 bases at J, with 24 bases between. The CDR3: CASSWLEEGGFLATNEKLFF. The CDR3 bases are TGTGCCAGCAGTTGGCTCGAAGAGGGGGGATTTCTTGCAACTAATGAAAAACTGTTTTTT.

This clone was seen just once. V and J are TRBV2 and TRBJ2-7, with D unclear. The CDR3 has 15 residues. V was clipped by 3 bases and J by 3 bases, with 15 bases between them. The germline V gene encodes CDR1 SNHLY and CDR2 FYNNEI. In DNA form, the CDR3 reads TGTGCCAGCAGTGATGACGCGGACCAATACTACGAGCAGTACTTC. This gives the protein CASSDDADQYYEQYF.

This chain joins TRBV29-1 and TRBJ1-5; no clear D gene. CDR3 length: 13 residues. CDR1 is SQVTM, CDR2 ANQGSEA, per germline. Trimming cost V 5 bases and J 3 bases, with 11 bases left between them. The CDR3: CSVRATLNQPQHF. The CDR3 bases are TGCAGCGTTCGAGCCACTCTCAATCAGCCCCAGCATTTT.

V gene TRBV7-6 combines with J gene TRBJ2-7, with TRBD1 matching over 8 bases. The CDR3 length is 18 residues. CDR1 is SGHVS and CDR2 is FNYEAQ in the germline V gene. Trimming cost V 3 bases and J 2 bases; bases outside gene matches: 15. In DNA, the CDR3 is TGTGCCAGCAGCTTTCCCGCCTTCTCCGGGACAGGACCCTACGAGCAGTACTTC. Translated, it gives CASSFPAFSGTGPYEQYF.

The rearrangement links TRBV30 to TRBJ1-2; D gene unclear. The CDR3 totals 13 residues. Germline lookup yields CDR1 GTSNPN and CDR2 SVGIG (reference sequence). Between the trimmed V and J ends, which lost 3 bases and 4 bases, there was a span of 12 bases. The chain's CDR3 is CAWRLSGGYGYTF. In DNA, the CDR3 is TGTGCCTGGAGGCTGTCAGGCGGCTATGGCTACACCTTC. The full variable domain, in which reference TRBV30 and TRBJ1-2 provide the parts outside the CDR3, is SQTIHQWPATLVQPVGSPLSLECTVEGTSNPNLYWYRQAAGRGLQLLFYSVGIGQISSEVPQNLSASRPQDRQFILSSKKLLLSDSGFYLCAWRLSGGYGYTFGSGTRLTVV.

The chain joins TRBV6-5 to TRBJ1-2; no firm D call. The germline V gene encodes CDR1 MNHEY and CDR2 SVGAGI. Between the trimmed V and J ends, which lost 4 bases and 7 bases, there was a span of 10 bases. The CDR3 is 12 residues long. CDR3: CASSSTAAGYTF. The DNA of the CDR3 is TGTGCCAGCAGTTCCACGGCGGCTGGCTACACCTTC.

This chain joins TRBV28 and TRBJ1-1; D not certain. Deletions cut 3 bases from V and 0 bases from J, with 20 bases between. The CDR3 runs to 18 residues. Germline CDR1 reads MDHEN; CDR2 reads SYDVKM. CDR3 nucleotide sequence: TGTGCCAGCAGTTTTGACCTCCTGACGAGAGGGCTGAACACTGAAGCTTTCTTT. It translates to CASSFDLLTRGLNTEAFF.

V gene TRBV28 combines with J gene TRBJ2-3, with D uncertain. From germline, CDR1 is MDHEN and CDR2 SYDVKM. The CDR3 length is 16 residues. Between the trimmed V and J ends, which lost 7 bases and 0 bases, there was a span of 17 bases. This chain's CDR3 is CASIIPRRISTDTQYF. Written as DNA, the CDR3 is TGTGCCAGCATCATCCCGAGGCGGATTAGCACAGATACGCAGTATTTT.

The V and J genes are TRBV29-1 and TRBJ1-4; perhaps TRBD1 as D (5 bases). V was pared by 4 bases and J by 5 bases, with 11 bases between. CDR3 length: 13 residues. The germline gives CDR1 SQVTM, CDR2 ANQGSEA. The CDR3 DNA reads as TGCAGCGTTGGGGGACCGAGGAATGAAAAACTGTTTTTT. Translated: CSVGGPRNEKLFF.